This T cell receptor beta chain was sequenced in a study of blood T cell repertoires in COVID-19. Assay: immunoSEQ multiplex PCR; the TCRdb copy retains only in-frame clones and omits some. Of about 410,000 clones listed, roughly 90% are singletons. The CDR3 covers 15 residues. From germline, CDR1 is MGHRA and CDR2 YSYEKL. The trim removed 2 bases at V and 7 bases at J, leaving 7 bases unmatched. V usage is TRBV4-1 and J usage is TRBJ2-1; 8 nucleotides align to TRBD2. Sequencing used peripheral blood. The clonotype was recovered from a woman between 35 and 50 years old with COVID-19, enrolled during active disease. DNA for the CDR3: TGCGCCAGCAGCCAATCCCGGGAGGGCAGGAATGAGCAGTTCTTC. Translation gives CASSQSREGRNEQFF.